A selection of T cell receptor beta chains follows, all from one sample in a study of blood T cell repertoires in COVID-19. This table comes from immunoSEQ multiplex PCR, and its TCRdb copy is limited to in-frame clones, with some not included. This table has roughly 190,000 clones, 87% appearing once. Specimen: peripheral blood. The receptors come from a man between 60 and 75 years old with active or convalescent COVID-19. CDR3s include the opening cysteine and the closing phenylalanine or tryptophan. The order of the fields is J gene, V gene, clone size, D gene, CDR3 DNA, CDR3 protein. D genes are given only for firm matches. Clone size is shown for a subset of rows, as once, few, many or a class of expanded clone.

j_call: TRBJ2-7
v_call: TRBV10-3
clone_size: NA
d_call: NA
cdr3_nt: TGTGCCATCAGTGAGCCAAAACAATTACAGGGCTACGAGCAGTACTTC
cdr3_aa: CAISEPKQLQGYEQYF

j_call: TRBJ2-7
v_call: TRBV4-1
clone_size: many
d_call: TRBD2
cdr3_nt: TGCGCCAGCAGCCAAGCGGTGACTAGCGGGGGGTTCTACGAGCAGTACTTC
cdr3_aa: CASSQAVTSGGFYEQYF

j_call: TRBJ2-5
v_call: TRBV3-1/TRBV3-2
clone_size: NA
d_call: TRBD2
cdr3_nt: TGTGCCAGCAGCCAAGCAGCCGGGGCGGGGGGCCAAGAGACCCAGTACTTC
cdr3_aa: CASSQAAGAGGQETQYF

j_call: TRBJ2-2
v_call: TRBV29-1
clone_size: NA
d_call: NA
cdr3_nt: TGCAGCGTTGCTGCAGGGGAAGTCACCGGGGAGCTGTTTTTT
cdr3_aa: CSVAAGEVTGELFF

j_call: TRBJ1-1
v_call: TRBV24-1
clone_size: NA
d_call: NA
cdr3_nt: TGTGCCACCAGTGATTGGGGCGGCGAAGCTTTCTTT
cdr3_aa: CATSDWGGEAFF

j_call: TRBJ1-5
v_call: TRBV19
clone_size: NA
d_call: NA
cdr3_nt: TGTGCCAGTAGTGCCAACCCAGGGGGCAATCAGCCCCAGCATTTT
cdr3_aa: CASSANPGGNQPQHF

j_call: TRBJ2-5
v_call: TRBV5-4
clone_size: NA
d_call: TRBD2
cdr3_nt: TGTGCCAGCAGCTTGGTGAGGAATAGCGGGGGGACCCAACGTGACTTC
cdr3_aa: CASSLVRNSGGTQRDF

j_call: TRBJ1-1
v_call: TRBV6-5
clone_size: NA
d_call: NA
cdr3_nt: TGTGCCAGCAGTTACCGGGGGGCCTGGGGCGAAGCTTTCTTT
cdr3_aa: CASSYRGAWGEAFF

j_call: TRBJ1-2
v_call: TRBV5-1
clone_size: NA
d_call: NA
cdr3_nt: TGCGCCAGCAGCCCGTGGACAGACTATGGCTACACCTTC
cdr3_aa: CASSPWTDYGYTF

j_call: TRBJ2-2
v_call: TRBV10-3
clone_size: once
d_call: NA
cdr3_nt: TGTGCCATCAGTGGAACTAGCTCGGGCACCGGGGAGCTGTTTTTT
cdr3_aa: CAISGTSSGTGELFF

j_call: TRBJ2-7
v_call: TRBV10-1
clone_size: NA
d_call: NA
cdr3_nt: TGCGCCAGCAGTGAGGGGAGCTCCTACGAGCAGTACTTC
cdr3_aa: CASSEGSSYEQYF

j_call: TRBJ2-2
v_call: TRBV11-2
clone_size: NA
d_call: TRBD1
cdr3_nt: TGTGCCAGCAGCTTAGACCCCGGGACAGCGAACACCGGGGAGCTGTTTTTT
cdr3_aa: CASSLDPGTANTGELFF

j_call: TRBJ2-3
v_call: TRBV5-4
clone_size: NA
d_call: NA
cdr3_nt: TGTGCCAGCAGCTATGGCAGCGGGAGCACAGATACGCAGTATTTT
cdr3_aa: CASSYGSGSTDTQYF

j_call: TRBJ1-5
v_call: TRBV6-5
clone_size: NA
d_call: NA
cdr3_nt: TGTGCCAGCAGTTACTCGATAACAGGGAGCAATCAGCCCCAGCATTTT
cdr3_aa: CASSYSITGSNQPQHF

j_call: TRBJ1-3
v_call: TRBV6-5
clone_size: NA
d_call: NA
cdr3_nt: TGTGCCAGCAGCCGGAGTGGCAGCTCTGGAAACACCATATATTTT
cdr3_aa: CASSRSGSSGNTIYF

j_call: TRBJ1-6
v_call: TRBV6-6
clone_size: NA
d_call: NA
cdr3_nt: TGTGCCAGCAGCCCGGTTGGAGGTTTGGGTTCACCCCTCCACTTT
cdr3_aa: CASSPVGGLGSPLHF

j_call: TRBJ1-1
v_call: TRBV2
clone_size: NA
d_call: NA
cdr3_nt: TGTGCCAGCAGTGAGTCCCGGGGGGCTTTCTTT
cdr3_aa: CASSESRGAFF

j_call: TRBJ1-6
v_call: TRBV2
clone_size: NA
d_call: TRBD1
cdr3_nt: TGTGCCAGCAGTGCCGGACAGGGGGCAGGATCACCCCTCCACTTT
cdr3_aa: CASSAGQGAGSPLHF

j_call: TRBJ2-3
v_call: TRBV24-1
clone_size: NA
d_call: TRBD2
cdr3_nt: TGTGCCACCAGTGATTCCCTAAGCGGGGTTGGGGCAGATACGCAGTATTTT
cdr3_aa: CATSDSLSGVGADTQYF

j_call: TRBJ2-1
v_call: TRBV27
clone_size: NA
d_call: NA
cdr3_nt: TGTGCCAGCTCTGTCCTGCAGGGATCTGAGCAGTTCTTC
cdr3_aa: CASSVLQGSEQFF

j_call: TRBJ2-2
v_call: TRBV4-1
clone_size: NA
d_call: NA
cdr3_nt: TGCGCCAGCAGCCCGTCCACTAGGGCGAACACCGGGGAGCTGTTTTTT
cdr3_aa: CASSPSTRANTGELFF

j_call: TRBJ2-1
v_call: TRBV5-1
clone_size: once
d_call: NA
cdr3_nt: TGCGCCAGCAGCATCACTCCGGATGAGCAGTTCTTC
cdr3_aa: CASSITPDEQFF

j_call: TRBJ2-7
v_call: TRBV29-1
clone_size: once
d_call: TRBD1
cdr3_nt: TGCAGCGTCGAGGGACAGGGGGTTTCCGAGCAGTACTTC
cdr3_aa: CSVEGQGVSEQYF

j_call: TRBJ2-3
v_call: TRBV7-2
clone_size: NA
d_call: TRBD2
cdr3_nt: TGTGCCAGCAGCTTAGTAAAGCGGGGGAGCACAGATACGCAGTATTTT
cdr3_aa: CASSLVKRGSTDTQYF

j_call: TRBJ1-2
v_call: TRBV27
clone_size: NA
d_call: NA
cdr3_nt: TGTGCCAGCGCCCCTGGCTTTCAGGGTTGGGTCTATGGCTACACCTTC
cdr3_aa: CASAPGFQGWVYGYTF

j_call: TRBJ2-2
v_call: TRBV29-1
clone_size: once
d_call: TRBD2
cdr3_nt: TGCAGCGTTGCAGCGGGACGGACGAACACCGGGGAGCTGTTTTTT
cdr3_aa: CSVAAGRTNTGELFF

j_call: TRBJ2-2
v_call: TRBV5-1
clone_size: once
d_call: NA
cdr3_nt: TGCGCCAGCAGGGCGGGGACGGTGAACACCGGGGAGCTGTTTTTT
cdr3_aa: CASRAGTVNTGELFF

j_call: TRBJ1-2
v_call: TRBV2
clone_size: NA
d_call: NA
cdr3_nt: TGTGCCAGCAGTGAATCCCTCCGGTACACCTTC
cdr3_aa: CASSESLRYTF

j_call: TRBJ2-5
v_call: TRBV4-2
clone_size: NA
d_call: TRBD2
cdr3_nt: TGTGCCAGCAGCCCTTGGACTAGCGGGGGGGCGAAAGGGGAGACCCAGTACTTC
cdr3_aa: CASSPWTSGGAKGETQYF

j_call: TRBJ2-1
v_call: TRBV10-3
clone_size: NA
d_call: NA
cdr3_nt: TGTGCCATCAGTGAAACGGGAGAACGGGGTGAGCAGTTCTTC
cdr3_aa: CAISETGERGEQFF

j_call: TRBJ2-7
v_call: TRBV10-3
clone_size: few
d_call: NA
cdr3_nt: TGTGCCGCCACGAGGGGGATGAGGAACGAGCAGTACTTC
cdr3_aa: CAATRGMRNEQYF

j_call: TRBJ2-7
v_call: TRBV24-1
clone_size: NA
d_call: TRBD2
cdr3_nt: TGTGCCACCAGTGACCCTACTAGCGGGGGGGCCCACGAGCAGTACTTC
cdr3_aa: CATSDPTSGGAHEQYF

j_call: TRBJ2-7
v_call: TRBV12-3/TRBV12-4
clone_size: once
d_call: TRBD1
cdr3_nt: TGTGCCAGCAGATTGGGACAGTCCCTCGAGCAGTACTTC
cdr3_aa: CASRLGQSLEQYF

j_call: TRBJ1-2
v_call: TRBV3-1/TRBV3-2
clone_size: NA
d_call: TRBD1
cdr3_nt: TGTGCCAGCAGCCAAGGCCGGGGCAGGGGGACTGGCTACACCTTC
cdr3_aa: CASSQGRGRGTGYTF

j_call: TRBJ1-1
v_call: TRBV11-2
clone_size: NA
d_call: NA
cdr3_nt: TGTGCCAGCAGCTTAAGTGTTCAGGCGGGACGGGGCGTAGGAGCTTTCTTT
cdr3_aa: CASSLSVQAGRGVGAFF

j_call: TRBJ1-2
v_call: TRBV7-6
clone_size: NA
d_call: NA
cdr3_nt: TGTGCCAGCAGCCCCAGGGGTATCTATGGCTACACCTTC
cdr3_aa: CASSPRGIYGYTF

j_call: TRBJ2-5
v_call: TRBV9
clone_size: NA
d_call: TRBD2
cdr3_nt: TGTGCCAGCAGCGTAGCGGCGGGGGTAGTCCAAGAGACCCAGTACTTC
cdr3_aa: CASSVAAGVVQETQYF